Below, 17 T cell receptor beta chains from the same sample are listed, as sequenced in a study of blood T cell repertoires in COVID-19. The assay was immunoSEQ multiplex PCR, and TCRdb's table has in-frame clones only and misses some. Here the sample spans about 160,000 clones, about 85% being singletons. Material for sequencing was PBMCs or T cells enriched from blood (not recorded which). The receptor set was obtained from a woman aged 40 to 50 with acute COVID-19.

V and J are TRBV6-4 and TRBJ2-3; 8 bases line up with TRBD2. The length of the CDR3 is 15 residues. Trimming cost V 0 bases and J 1 base; bases outside gene matches: 0. Germline values: CDR1 MRHNA, CDR2 SNTAGT. CDR3 sequence: CASSDSSGGTDTQYF. In nucleotides, the CDR3 is TGTGCCAGCAGTGACTCTAGCGGGGGCACAGATACGCAGTATTTT.

The chain links TRBV3-1 (or the pseudogene TRBV3-2) to TRBJ1-1; D call uncertain. The CDR3 spans 16 residues. Germline CDR1 and CDR2: LGHDT and YNNKEL (reference sequence). Trimming cost V 2 bases and J 0 bases, with 13 bases left between them. CDR3 region: CASSQYLGSLNTEAFF. The CDR3 bases are TGTGCCAGCAGCCAATACCTGGGGAGCCTGAACACTGAAGCTTTCTTT.

V usage is TRBV27 and J usage is TRBJ1-4; possible D gene TRBD1, 5 bases. CDR3 size: 14 residues. Germline CDR1 reads MNHEY; CDR2 reads SMNVEV (reference sequence). V was clipped by 4 bases and J by 8 bases, with 14 bases between them. In DNA, the CDR3 is TGTGCCAGCAGTTCCTCAGGGCTAGGGGAAAAACTGTTTTTT. Its protein product is CASSSSGLGEKLFF.

The J gene is TRBJ2-7, the V gene TRBV3-1 (or the pseudogene TRBV3-2); TRBD2 agrees at 7 bases. Germline trimming cut 5 bases from V and 11 bases from J; bases unmatched to any gene: 12. Germline CDR1 LGHDT, CDR2 YNNKEL (reference sequence). The CDR3 extends over 13 amino acids. In nucleotides, the CDR3 is TGTGCCAGCAGCTCAACCCCTAGCGGAGGAAAGTACGTC. It specifies CASSSTPSGGKYV.

This clone has just a few counts. This chain uses TRBV18 with TRBJ2-2; D unclear. CDR3 size: 16 residues. V shed 0 bases and J shed 6 bases, with 14 bases lying between them. Germline-derived CDR1 and CDR2 are KGHSH and LQKENI. In DNA, the CDR3 is TGTGCCAGCTCACCACCGGGTGCCGGCGAGGCCGGGGAGCTGTTTTTT. It is translated as CASSPPGAGEAGELFF.

This clone was seen ten or more times. V and J are TRBV6-1 and TRBJ2-1; D perhaps matches TRBD1 (5 bases). Trimming shortened V by 2 bases and J by 0 bases, and 20 bases separated the two germline ends. The CDR3 length is 19 residues. The germline V gene has CDR1 MNHNS and CDR2 SASEGT. CDR3 in amino acids: CASSERSSGATSSYNEQFF. CDR3 in DNA: TGTGCCAGCAGTGAAAGGTCAAGTGGGGCCACGAGCTCCTACAATGAGCAGTTCTTC.

This clone was seen many times. The rearrangement links TRBV24-1 to TRBJ2-1; 15 nucleotides line up with TRBD2. The CDR3 totals 19 residues. Germline values: CDR1 KGHDR, CDR2 SFDVKD. V lost 1 base and J lost 8; bases outside the gene matches: 11. DNA of the CDR3: TGTGCCACCAGTGATTTCGCGGGGGCGGGACTAGCGGGAGGAGATGAGCAGTTCTTC. It is translated as CATSDFAGAGLAGGDEQFF.

This clone was counted a few times. This chain uses TRBV4-1 with TRBJ2-7, with a tentative D call TRBD2 (6 bases). With 1 base removed from V and 8 bases from J, the gap between germline ends came to 18 bases. The V gene's germline CDR1 is MGHRA and CDR2 YSYEKL. This CDR3 contains 15 residues. Written as DNA, the CDR3 is TGCGCCAGCAGCCAAGGTCTAGCGAGCCCTAATAAGCAGTACTTC. Its translation: CASSQGLASPNKQYF.

V and J are TRBV5-6 and TRBJ1-5, with 7 bases identical to TRBD1. Germline values: CDR1 SGHDT, CDR2 YYEEEE. The CDR3 is made up of 16 amino acids. Trimming took 1 base from V and 3 from J; bases not matched to a gene: 7. CDR3: CASSLWGTGANQPQHF. The CDR3 nucleotides read TGTGCCAGCAGCTTGTGGGGTACAGGGGCCAATCAGCCCCAGCATTTT.

The V gene is TRBV6-5, the J gene TRBJ2-7, with 8 bases matching TRBD1. Germline CDR1 is MNHEY and CDR2 is SVGAGI. The J segment lost 0 bases and the V segment lost 6 bases, leaving 4 bases of the junction unmatched. CDR3 size: 14 residues. In nucleotides, the CDR3 is TGTGCCAGCAGCCCCAGGGGGCGCTCCTACGAGCAGTACTTC. It encodes CASSPRGRSYEQYF.

This clone was seen once. V and J are TRBV3-1 (or the pseudogene TRBV3-2) and TRBJ2-3, with TRBD2 identical over 11 bases. The CDR3 consists of 17 residues. V lost 6 bases to trimming and J lost 6 bases; unmatched junction nucleotides: 14. Germline CDR1 is LGHDT and CDR2 is YNNKEL (reference sequence). CDR3 sequence: CASSSRGASGRRDTQYF. The CDR3 DNA reads TGTGCCAGCAGTTCTAGAGGGGCTAGCGGGAGGAGGGATACGCAGTATTTT.

J is TRBJ2-7 and V is TRBV27; 11 bases fit TRBD1. The CDR3 extends over 14 amino acids. The V gene end was trimmed by 5 bases and the J gene end by 4 bases; junction bases not matched to a gene: 4. In germline, CDR1 is MNHEY, CDR2 SMNVEV (reference sequence). CDR3 sequence: CASSKGQGVYEQYF. CDR3 in DNA: TGTGCCAGCAGTAAGGGACAGGGGGTGTACGAGCAGTACTTC.

The genes are TRBV10-1 and TRBJ2-3; 10 positions agree with TRBD1. The CDR3 runs 15 residues. Unmatched junction bases numbered 8, after V lost 2 bases and J lost 9 bases. The germline V gene encodes CDR1 WNHNN and CDR2 SYGVQD (reference sequence). The CDR3 DNA reads as TGCGCCAGCAGTGAGAGGGACAGGGGCCGAGGGACGCAGTATTTT. Translation: CASSERDRGRGTQYF.

The rearrangement links TRBV3-1 (or the pseudogene TRBV3-2) to TRBJ2-2; the match to TRBD2 covers 10 bases. Germline V gives CDR1 LGHDT, CDR2 YNNKEL (reference sequence). Trimming at V came to 3 bases and at J to 2 bases, leaving 6 bases not matched to a gene. There are 17 residues in the CDR3. CDR3 region: CASSHRGLAKNTGELFF. The CDR3 DNA reads TGTGCCAGCAGCCATAGGGGACTAGCGAAAAACACCGGGGAGCTGTTTTTT.

The rearrangement joins TRBV19 to TRBJ2-3; a weak D match, TRBD1 (6 bases). This CDR3 is 15 amino acids long. Trimming took 1 base from V and 3 from J, leaving 11 bases between them. From germline, CDR1 is LNHDA and CDR2 SQIVND (reference sequence). The CDR3 nucleotides read TGTGCCAGTAGTATAGGCCCCCAGGGGACAGATACGCAGTATTTT. Protein product: CASSIGPQGTDTQYF. Drawing the rest from reference TRBV19 and TRBJ2-3, the complete variable domain is DGGITQSPKYLFRKEGQNVTLSCEQNLNHDAMYWYRQDPGQGLRLIYYSQIVNDFQKGDIAEGYSVSREKKESFPLTVTSAQKNPTAFYLCASSIGPQGTDTQYFGPGTRLTVL.

The chain uses TRBV10-3 and TRBJ1-6; a weak D match, TRBD1 (5 bases). The germline V and J ends were trimmed by 4 bases and 5 bases, with 15 bases remaining between them. The CDR3 spans 16 residues. Germline V lookup: CDR1 ENHRY, CDR2 SYGVKD. The CDR3 nucleotides read TGTGCCATCAGTGCGAACATAGGCAGGGATAATTCACCCCTCCACTTT. Translating gives CAISANIGRDNSPLHF.

This rearrangement joins TRBV27 to TRBJ1-2; 7 bases agree with TRBD1. V trimming: 3 bases; J trimming: 2 bases; junction bases outside the gene matches: 12. Germline CDR1 and CDR2: MNHEY and SMNVEV (reference sequence). The CDR3 consists of 17 residues. DNA of the CDR3: TGTGCCAGCAGTTTTCAGGGGGGCGATGGGTTAAACTATGGCTACACCTTC. This sequence encodes CASSFQGGDGLNYGYTF.